The 28 T cell receptor beta chains listed next were all sequenced from one sample in a study of HIV-infected patients and healthy controls (dated by TCRdb to about 2014). Whole blood was used without fractionating the cells, so the repertoire represented all peripheral T cells without sorting. The library was generated by 5' RACE. These reads were obtained on an Illumina MiSeq. SuperScript III was used to reverse transcribe 500 ng RNA with primers targeting the alpha and beta constant regions. Separate alpha and beta chain libraries were generated by chain-specific third strand synthesis with multiplexing indices. TCRdb reworked the public reads: Q25 trimming with fastp, MiXCR clone assembly, productive beta chains retained. One record per CDR3 amino acid sequence lists the most common genes and DNA. Present in this sample are under 4,000 distinct CDR3 sequences, about 22% of which were seen just once. The ten largest clones capture about 30% of the sample.

The input for sequencing was blood, taken before antiretroviral therapy. The receptors here all came from an adult with HIV infection.

This clonotype appeared a few times. The V call is TRBV7-9, the J call TRBJ2-3; the match to TRBD2 covers 7 bases. This CDR3 has 14 residues. V trimming: 5 bases; J trimming: 0 bases; junction bases outside the gene matches: 2. Germline V gene sequence: CDR1 SEHNR, CDR2 FQNEAQ (reference sequence). The CDR3 protein is CASSASGSTDTQYF. The CDR3 DNA follows: TGTGCCAGCAGCGCTAGCGGTAGCACAGATACGCAGTATTTT.

This clonotype was detected only a few times. J is TRBJ2-7 and V is TRBV6-5, with D perhaps TRBD2 (5 bases). This CDR3 contains 15 residues. The V end lost 6 bases, the J end lost 2 bases, and 17 bases lay between the germline ends. CDR1 MNHEY and CDR2 SVGAGI come from the germline V gene. In nucleotides, the CDR3 is TGTGCCAGCAGAGCGGTCGCGGCAGACGCCTACGAGCAGTACTTC. Amino acids: CASRAVAADAYEQYF.

This clonotype is medium-sized in the sample. The CDR3 sequence is CASSQGITRFEQFF. The CDR3 DNA sequence: TGTGCCAGCAGCCAAGGGATCACACGATTCGAGCAGTTCTTC. The V call is TRBV14, the J call TRBJ2-1, with D hard to call. CDR3 length equals 14 residues. Trimming stripped 1 base from V and 10 bases from J, with 14 bases between. Germline lookup yields CDR1 SGHDN and CDR2 FVKESK.

The chain employs TRBV12-3 or TRBV12-4 and TRBJ2-7; the D call may be TRBD1 or TRBD2 (5 bases each). Trimming stripped 5 bases from V and 0 bases from J, with 11 bases between. There are 14 residues in the CDR3. Written as DNA, the CDR3 is TGTGCCAGCAGTCCCGGGACGGGCTCCTACGAGCAGTACTTC. This sequence encodes CASSPGTGSYEQYF.

To note about this clonotype: A junction boundary mismatches the germline segment, possibly from a read error. CDR3 region: CASSLPQTRLSYNEKFF. CDR3 in DNA: TGCGCCAGCAGCTTGCCCCAAACTAGGTTGTCCTACAATGAGAAGTTCTTC. The rearrangement joins TRBV5-1 to TRBJ2-1; maybe TRBD2 (5 bases). This CDR3 spans 17 amino acids. Looked up from germline, CDR1 is SGHRS and CDR2 is YFSETQ.

The chain has TRBV12-3 or TRBV12-4 and TRBJ1-2; 7 positions agree with TRBD1. V gave up 5 bases and J gave up 2 bases; unmatched junction bases: 8. The CDR3 spans 15 residues. The CDR3 here is CASSARGGGNYGYTF. CDR3 sequence (DNA): TGTGCCAGCAGTGCCCGAGGGGGCGGAAACTATGGCTACACCTTC.

Remarks on this clonotype: It may be a read error: a sequence one base away is much more abundant. The genes are TRBV12-3 or TRBV12-4 and TRBJ2-5; D is uncertain. The CDR3 runs to 14 residues. The CDR3 protein is CASSLERVSETKYF. As DNA, the CDR3 is TGTGCCAGCAGTTTAGAGAGAGTCAGCGAGACCAAGTACTTC.

A few counts support this clonotype. The V and J genes are TRBV9 and TRBJ2-2; D is unclear. Trimming took 0 bases from V and 2 from J, leaving 14 bases between them. Germline assignment: CDR1 SGDLS and CDR2 YYNGEE. There are 17 residues in the CDR3. CDR3 bases: TGTGCCAGCAGCGTAGAAACAACTCGAGCCAACACCGGGGAGCTGTTTTTT. Residues: CASSVETTRANTGELFF. The full variable domain, with the rest looked up from reference TRBV9 and TRBJ2-2, is DSGVTQTPKHLITATGQRVTLRCSPRSGDLSVYWYQQSLDQGLQFLIQYYNGEERAKGNILERFSAQQFPDLHSELNLSSLELGDSALYFCASSVETTRANTGELFFGEGSRLTVL.

The CDR3 DNA sequence: TGTGCCAGCAGCGCACCGGGACTAACAAACACCGGGGAGCTGTTTTTT. It translates to CASSAPGLTNTGELFF. The rearrangement links TRBV4-2 to TRBJ2-2; 7 bases match TRBD2. V was clipped by 5 bases and J by 2 bases; unmatched bases: 8. This CDR3 contains 16 residues. Germline CDR1 is LGHNA and CDR2 is YNFKEQ.

The chain couples TRBV20-1 to TRBJ1-1, with a weak D call TRBD1 (5 bases). The CDR3 contains 13 residues. The germline CDR1 and CDR2 sequences are DFQATT and SNEGSKA (reference sequence). The germline V and J ends were trimmed by 1 base and 1 base, with 7 bases remaining between them. The CDR3 spells CSARGGWNTEAFF. The CDR3 DNA reads as TGCAGTGCTAGAGGGGGCTGGAACACTGAAGCTTTCTTT.

This clonotype was counted between two and nine times. The rearrangement links TRBV5-1 to TRBJ1-4; 9 bases line up with TRBD1. Trimming cost V 4 bases and J 8 bases; bases outside gene matches: 9. CDR1 and CDR2 from the germline V gene are SGHRS and YFSETQ. This CDR3 has 15 amino acids. The CDR3 sequence is CASSPRDREEEKLFF. The DNA of the CDR3 is TGCGCCAGCAGCCCCCGGGACAGGGAAGAAGAAAAACTGTTTTTT.

Notes on this clonotype: It may be a read error: a sequence one base away is much more abundant. The chain is built from TRBV5-1 and TRBJ1-1, with TRBD1 as a possible D gene (5 bases). This CDR3 contains 17 residues. Trimming cost V 3 bases and J 0 bases, with 18 bases left between them. Germline CDR1 is SGHRS and CDR2 is YFSETQ. The CDR3 sequence: CASSSRMGRNMNTEAFF. The CDR3 nucleotides are TGCGCCAGCAGCTCGCGGATGGGACGGAATATGAACACTGAAGCTTTCTTT.

This clonotype has more than one count but fewer than ten. The junction differs from germline at one of its ends, possibly a read error. The chain joins TRBV7-8 to TRBJ2-1; TRBD2 matches 7 bases. Per germline, CDR1 SGHVS and CDR2 FQNEAQ. The CDR3 spans 15 residues. The DNA of the CDR3 is TGTGCCAGCAGCTTAGGGGGGGGGGTGGAAAATGAGCAGTTTTTC. Translated: CASSLGGGVENEQFF.

Comments on this clonotype: This may come from a read error, since a much larger clone is one base off. The chain recombines TRBV7-2 with TRBJ2-1, with D possibly being TRBD2 (6 bases). Germline-derived CDR1 and CDR2 are SGHTA and FQGNSA. This CDR3 is built from 16 residues. CDR3 nucleotide sequence: TGTGCCAGAAGCTTAGCCCCCGGGGGAGCTACCAATGAGCAGTTCTTC. This gives the protein CARSLAPGGATNEQFF.

This clonotype counts as medium-sized (0.01 to 0.1%). This sequence joins TRBV6-2 or TRBV6-3 and TRBJ2-3, with 9 bases matching TRBD1. There are 15 residues in the CDR3. Germline trimming cut 6 bases from V and 4 bases from J; bases unmatched to any gene: 8. Looked up from germline, CDR1 is MNHEY and CDR2 is SVGEGT. CDR3 DNA sequence: TGTGCCAGCAGCTCGGGACAGGGTTTGGCAGATACGCAGTATTTT. Residues: CASSSGQGLADTQYF.

The table lists this clonotype with a few counts. The V and J genes are TRBV6-5 and TRBJ2-5; possible D gene TRBD2, 5 bases. The CDR3 sequence is 14 residues long. Germline V lookup: CDR1 MNHEY, CDR2 SVGAGI. V was shortened by 2 bases and J by 1 base, with 8 bases between the two germline ends. CDR3 bases: TGTGCCAGCAGTTACCGAGGGTTCCAAGAGACCCAGTACTTC. It encodes CASSYRGFQETQYF.

This clonotype was found a few times. V usage is TRBV5-8 and J usage is TRBJ1-5; D may be TRBD1 (6 bases). Germline V gene sequence: CDR1 SGHTS, CDR2 YDEGEE. V gave up 0 bases and J gave up 9 bases, with 13 bases separating them. The CDR3 contains 14 residues. CDR3 in amino acids: CASSLALQGSPQHF. The CDR3 bases are TGTGCCAGCAGCTTGGCGTTACAGGGATCGCCCCAGCATTTT.

This clonotype showed up just a few times. This rearrangement joins TRBV6-5 to TRBJ1-1; no clear D gene. The CDR3 loop spans 13 amino acids. Germline CDR1 reads MNHEY; CDR2 reads SVGAGI. The V end lost 3 bases, the J end lost 5 bases, and 10 bases lay between the germline ends. The CDR3 reads CASSYGGRTEAFF. As DNA, the CDR3 is TGTGCCAGCAGTTATGGAGGTAGGACTGAAGCTTTCTTT.

V is TRBV7-2 and J is TRBJ2-3, with 10 bases matching TRBD2. After removal of 2 bases from V and 2 bases from J, the junction contained 4 bases not matched to a gene. This CDR3 is 16 amino acids long. Germline CDR1 is SGHTA and CDR2 is FQGNSA. This chain's CDR3 is CASSLLAGVTTDTQYF. DNA for the CDR3: TGTGCCAGCAGCTTACTAGCGGGGGTCACCACAGATACGCAGTATTTT.

This clonotype is medium-sized (0.01 to 0.1%). The V and J genes are TRBV7-9 and TRBJ1-1; no definite D call. The CDR3 sequence is 12 residues long. Germline V CDR1 and CDR2: SEHNR, FQNEAQ (reference sequence). The V and J ends lost 5 bases and 3 bases respectively, with 7 bases between them. The CDR3 bases are TGTGCCAGCAGCCCGGTCTACACTGAAGCTTTCTTT. Translated: CASSPVYTEAFF.

This clonotype was counted only a few times. The chain has TRBV6-6 and TRBJ2-3, with 9 bases aligning to TRBD2. Germline V gene lookup returns CDR1 MNHNY and CDR2 SVGAGI (reference sequence). The J segment lost 5 bases and the V segment lost 2 bases, leaving 17 bases of the junction unmatched. The CDR3 contains 19 residues. The CDR3 nucleotides are TGTGCCAGCAGTTACACCGCGGGGGGGGAAGGGGCTAGTCGAGATACGCAGTATTTT. Its protein product is CASSYTAGGEGASRDTQYF.

The chain couples TRBV2 to TRBJ2-5, with unresolved D. Trimming stripped 1 base from V and 2 bases from J, with 11 bases between. The CDR3 contains 15 residues. Germline V lookup: CDR1 SNHLY, CDR2 FYNNEI. The CDR3 reads CASSEVGIRQETQYF. Written as DNA, the CDR3 is TGTGCCAGCAGTGAAGTGGGGATCCGACAAGAGACCCAGTACTTC.

This clonotype counts as medium-sized. The J gene is TRBJ1-5, the V gene TRBV19, with 7 bases that match TRBD1. Looked up from germline, CDR1 is LNHDA and CDR2 is SQIVND (reference sequence). The CDR3 contains 15 residues. After removal of 1 base from V and 9 bases from J, the junction contained 9 bases not matched to a gene. In nucleotides, the CDR3 is TGTGCCAGTAGTATAGCTACGACAGGGCGGGTGCCCCAGCATTTT. It specifies CASSIATTGRVPQHF.

The rearrangement uses TRBV6-1 and TRBJ2-2, with 10 bases lining up with TRBD2. After removal of 7 bases from V and 4 bases from J, the junction contained 9 bases not matched to a gene. CDR1 is MNHNS, CDR2 SASEGT, per germline. CDR3 length: 16 residues. This chain's CDR3 is CASTQRGGLSTGELFF. The CDR3 coding sequence is TGTGCCAGCACACAGCGGGGGGGCCTAAGCACCGGGGAGCTGTTTTTT.

The chain couples TRBV6-6 to TRBJ2-3; 7 bases align to TRBD1. V was clipped by 7 bases and J by 1 base; unmatched bases: 14. Per the germline V gene, CDR1 is MNHNY and CDR2 is SVGAGI (reference sequence). CDR3 size: 17 residues. The chain's CDR3 is CASTMTGRARGTDTQYF. The DNA for the CDR3 is TGTGCCAGCACCATGACAGGGCGGGCCAGGGGCACAGATACGCAGTATTTT.

This clonotype is classed as medium-sized. This chain links TRBV9 with TRBJ1-1; D gene uncertain. V lost 4 bases, J lost 7 bases, and 11 bases lay in between. The germline gives CDR1 SGDLS, CDR2 YYNGEE. This CDR3 region has 12 residues. CDR3 DNA: TGTGCCAGCAGCCCTCCCGGGGATGAAGCTTTCTTT. Translation: CASSPPGDEAFF. Full variable domain (missing parts from reference TRBV9 and TRBJ1-1): DSGVTQTPKHLITATGQRVTLRCSPRSGDLSVYWYQQSLDQGLQFLIQYYNGEERAKGNILERFSAQQFPDLHSELNLSSLELGDSALYFCASSPPGDEAFFGQGTRLTVV.

The V call is TRBV2, the J call TRBJ2-4; D unclear. Germline lookup yields CDR1 SNHLY and CDR2 FYNNEI. The CDR3 consists of 17 residues. V was pared by 0 bases and J by 0 bases, with 12 bases between. The CDR3 spells CASSEALTDLAKNIQYF. The CDR3 DNA reads TGTGCCAGCAGTGAAGCGCTTACGGACCTAGCCAAAAACATTCAGTACTTC.

By share, this clonotype counts as medium-sized. The chain has TRBV20-1 and TRBJ2-1; D is undetermined. Germline lookup yields CDR1 DFQATT and CDR2 SNEGSKA (reference sequence). V gave up 5 bases and J gave up 9 bases, with 23 bases separating them. This CDR3 is 15 amino acids long. The CDR3 DNA reads as TGCAGTGCTCCTGACCCAGGTCGCGGCGTAGGTGAGCAGTTCTTC. Translated: CSAPDPGRGVGEQFF.